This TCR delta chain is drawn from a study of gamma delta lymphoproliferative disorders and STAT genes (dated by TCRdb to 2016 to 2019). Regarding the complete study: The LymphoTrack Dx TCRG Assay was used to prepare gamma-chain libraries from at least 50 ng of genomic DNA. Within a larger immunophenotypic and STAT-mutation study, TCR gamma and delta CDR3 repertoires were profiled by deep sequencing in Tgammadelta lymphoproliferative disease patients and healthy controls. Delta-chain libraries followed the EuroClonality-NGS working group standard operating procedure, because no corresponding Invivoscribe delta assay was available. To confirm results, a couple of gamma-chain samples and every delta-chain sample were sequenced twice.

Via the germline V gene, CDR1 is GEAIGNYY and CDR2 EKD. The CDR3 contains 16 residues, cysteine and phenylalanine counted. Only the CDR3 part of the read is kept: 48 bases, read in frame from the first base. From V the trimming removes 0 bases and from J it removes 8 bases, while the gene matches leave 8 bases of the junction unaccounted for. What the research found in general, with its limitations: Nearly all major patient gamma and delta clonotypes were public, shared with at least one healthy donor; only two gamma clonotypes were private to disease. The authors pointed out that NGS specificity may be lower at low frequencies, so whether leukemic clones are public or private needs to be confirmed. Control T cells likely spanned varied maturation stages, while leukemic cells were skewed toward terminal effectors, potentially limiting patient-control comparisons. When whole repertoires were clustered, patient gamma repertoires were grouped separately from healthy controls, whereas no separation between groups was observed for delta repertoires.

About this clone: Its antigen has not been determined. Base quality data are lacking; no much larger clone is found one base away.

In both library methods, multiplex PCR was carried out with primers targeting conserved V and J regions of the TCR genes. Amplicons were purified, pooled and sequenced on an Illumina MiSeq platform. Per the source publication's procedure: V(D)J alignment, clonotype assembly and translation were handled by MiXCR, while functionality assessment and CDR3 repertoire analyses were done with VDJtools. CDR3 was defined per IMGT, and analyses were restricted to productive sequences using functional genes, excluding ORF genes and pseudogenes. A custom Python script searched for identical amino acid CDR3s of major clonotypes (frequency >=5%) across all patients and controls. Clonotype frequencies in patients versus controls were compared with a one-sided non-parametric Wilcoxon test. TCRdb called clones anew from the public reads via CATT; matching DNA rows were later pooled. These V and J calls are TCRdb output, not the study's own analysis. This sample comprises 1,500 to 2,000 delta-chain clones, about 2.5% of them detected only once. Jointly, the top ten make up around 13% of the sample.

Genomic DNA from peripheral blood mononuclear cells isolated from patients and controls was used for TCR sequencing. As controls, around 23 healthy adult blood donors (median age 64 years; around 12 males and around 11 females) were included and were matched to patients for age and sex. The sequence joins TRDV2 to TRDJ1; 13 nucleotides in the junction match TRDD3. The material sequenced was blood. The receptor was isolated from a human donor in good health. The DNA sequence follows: TGTGCCTGTGACACCCTAACTGGGGGATACGTCCCAAAACTCATCTTT. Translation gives CACDTLTGGYVPKLIF.